The T cell receptor beta chain under discussion was sequenced for a study of control samples from healthy donors and cancer patients. CDR1 LNHDA and CDR2 SQIVND come from the germline V gene (reference sequence). V dropped 9 bases and J dropped 2; count of bases not matched to a gene: 3. This CDR3 region has 13 residues. Produced via immunoSEQ multiplex PCR; TCRdb's table is partial and in-frame only. The sample records 200,000 or so clones, 85% to 95% being singletons. The J gene is TRBJ1-5, the V gene TRBV19; 8 bases align to TRBD1. The sequence came from a man between 45 and 60 years old in good health. Sequencing was carried out using blood. The DNA of the CDR3 is TGTGCCAGCGACAGGGGCCGCAATCAGCCCCAGCATTTT. Translating gives CASDRGRNQPQHF. Looking up the rest from reference TRBV19 and TRBJ1-5 gives the full variable domain: DGGITQSPKYLFRKEGQNVTLSCEQNLNHDAMYWYRQDPGQGLRLIYYSQIVNDFQKGDIAEGYSVSREKKESFPLTVTSAQKNPTAFYLCASDRGRNQPQHFGDGTRLSIL.